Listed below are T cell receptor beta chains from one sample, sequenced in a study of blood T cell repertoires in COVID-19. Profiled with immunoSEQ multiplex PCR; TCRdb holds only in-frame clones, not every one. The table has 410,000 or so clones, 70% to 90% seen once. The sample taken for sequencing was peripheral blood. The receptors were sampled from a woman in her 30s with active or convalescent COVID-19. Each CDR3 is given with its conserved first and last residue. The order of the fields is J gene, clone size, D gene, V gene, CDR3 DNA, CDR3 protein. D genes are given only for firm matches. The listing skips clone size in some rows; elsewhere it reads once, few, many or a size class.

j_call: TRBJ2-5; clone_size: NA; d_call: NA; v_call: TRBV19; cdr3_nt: TGTGCCAGTAGTAACCCGAGCAAACAAGAGACCCAGTACTTC; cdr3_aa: CASSNPSKQETQYF
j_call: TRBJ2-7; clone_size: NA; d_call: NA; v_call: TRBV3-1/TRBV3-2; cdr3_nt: TGTGCCAGCAGCCAAGATTCGAGAAACTACGAGCAGTACTTC; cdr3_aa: CASSQDSRNYEQYF
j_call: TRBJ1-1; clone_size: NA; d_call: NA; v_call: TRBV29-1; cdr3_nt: TGCAGCGTTGATCGGGGAACAGGGCCTGGTGAAGCTTTCTTT; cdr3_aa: CSVDRGTGPGEAFF
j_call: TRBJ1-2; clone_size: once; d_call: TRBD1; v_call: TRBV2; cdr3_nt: TGTGCCAGCAGGAAGACAGGGATGGATGGCTACACCTTC; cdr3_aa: CASRKTGMDGYTF
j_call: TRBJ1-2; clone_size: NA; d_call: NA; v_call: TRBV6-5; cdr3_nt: TGTGCCAGCAGCCGGAGAGGGGGAGACTATGGCTACACCTTC; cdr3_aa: CASSRRGGDYGYTF
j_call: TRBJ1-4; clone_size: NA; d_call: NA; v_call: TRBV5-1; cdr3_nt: TGCGCCAGCAGCTTCTCCAACTCGGGGAATGAAAAACTGTTTTTT; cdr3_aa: CASSFSNSGNEKLFF
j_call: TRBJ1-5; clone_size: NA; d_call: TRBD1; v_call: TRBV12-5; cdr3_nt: TGTGCTAGTGGCACGGGACAGGGGATCAATCAGCCCCAGCATTTT; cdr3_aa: CASGTGQGINQPQHF
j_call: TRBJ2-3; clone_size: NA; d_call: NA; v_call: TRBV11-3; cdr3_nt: TGTGCCCGATGGGAGGGGGGACGGAATGTTACGCAGTATTTT; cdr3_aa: CARWEGGRNVTQYF
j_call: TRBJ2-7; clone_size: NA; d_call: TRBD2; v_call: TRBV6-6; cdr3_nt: TGTGCCAGCAGTTACCCGACTAGCGGGAGGGACGAGCAGTACTTC; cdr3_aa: CASSYPTSGRDEQYF
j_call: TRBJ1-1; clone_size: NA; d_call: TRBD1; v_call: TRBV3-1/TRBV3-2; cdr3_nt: TGTGCCAGCAGCCAAGGACAGGGGGCTACTGAAGCTTTCTTT; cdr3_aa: CASSQGQGATEAFF
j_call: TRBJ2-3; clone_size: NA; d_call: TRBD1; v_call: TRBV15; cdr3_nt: TGTGCCACCAGCAGAGGGACAGGGGGCACAGATACGCAGTATTTT; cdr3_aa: CATSRGTGGTDTQYF
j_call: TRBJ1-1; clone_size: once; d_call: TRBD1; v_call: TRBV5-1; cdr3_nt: TGCGCCAGCAGCAGTAGACAGGGGGAAAGCACTGAAGCTTTCTTT; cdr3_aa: CASSSRQGESTEAFF
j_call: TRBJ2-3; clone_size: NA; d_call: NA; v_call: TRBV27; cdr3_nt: TGTGCCAGCAGTTTGGCCCTGAGCACAGATACGCAGTATTTT; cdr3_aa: CASSLALSTDTQYF
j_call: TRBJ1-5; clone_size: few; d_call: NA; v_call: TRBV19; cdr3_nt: TGTGCCAGTAGTTTTACAGGGTATCAGCCCCAGCATTTT; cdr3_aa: CASSFTGYQPQHF
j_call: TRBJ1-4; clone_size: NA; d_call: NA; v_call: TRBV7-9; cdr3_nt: TGTGCCAGCAGATCCTACACTACAACTAATGAAAAACTGTTTTTT; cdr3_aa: CASRSYTTTNEKLFF
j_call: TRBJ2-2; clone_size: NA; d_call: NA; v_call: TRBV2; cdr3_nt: TGTGCCAGCAGTGAATCGGGACAACTGAACACCGGGGAGCTGTTTTTT; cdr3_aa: CASSESGQLNTGELFF
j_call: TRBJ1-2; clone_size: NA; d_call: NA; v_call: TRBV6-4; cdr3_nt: TGTGCCAGCAGTGACTTCCACAGAGGGAATGGCTACACCTTC; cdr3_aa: CASSDFHRGNGYTF
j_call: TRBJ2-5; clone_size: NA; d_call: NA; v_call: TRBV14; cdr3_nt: TGTGCCAGCAGCCAGGGGTGGGGCAGGCAAGAGACCCAGTACTTC; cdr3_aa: CASSQGWGRQETQYF
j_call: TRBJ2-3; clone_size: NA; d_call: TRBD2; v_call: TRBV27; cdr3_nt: TGTGCCAGCAGTTTACCGCCGGGACTAGCGGGGAGCACAGATACGCAGTATTTT; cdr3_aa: CASSLPPGLAGSTDTQYF
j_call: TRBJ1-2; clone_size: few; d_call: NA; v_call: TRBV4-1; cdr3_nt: TGCGCCAGCAGCCAAGATAGGGATATGGGAGCTGGCTACACCTTC; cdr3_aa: CASSQDRDMGAGYTF
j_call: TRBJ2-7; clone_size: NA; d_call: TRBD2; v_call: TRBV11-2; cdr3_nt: TGTGCCAGCAGCCCGGGCCTGGGCGGGAGGGCCCACCCCTACGAGCAGTACTTC; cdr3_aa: CASSPGLGGRAHPYEQYF
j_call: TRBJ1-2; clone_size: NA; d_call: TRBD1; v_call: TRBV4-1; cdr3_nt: TGCGCCAGCAGCCCACCGACAGGGCCAGGCTATGGCTACACCTTC; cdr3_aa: CASSPPTGPGYGYTF
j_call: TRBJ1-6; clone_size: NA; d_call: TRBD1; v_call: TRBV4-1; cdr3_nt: TGCGCCAGCAGCCAAGGGGCACCAGGGGGAAATAATTCACCCCTCCACTTT; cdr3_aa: CASSQGAPGGNNSPLHF
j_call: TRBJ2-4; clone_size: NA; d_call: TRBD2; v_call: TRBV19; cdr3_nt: TGTGCCAGTAGCGAACTAGCGGGGGGCCTTCTAGCCAAAAACATTCAGTACTTC; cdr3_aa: CASSELAGGLLAKNIQYF
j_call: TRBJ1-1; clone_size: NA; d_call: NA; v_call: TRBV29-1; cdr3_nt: TGCAGCGTTGAAGTTGCGGGGGCTGGATACACTGAAGCTTTCTTT; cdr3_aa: CSVEVAGAGYTEAFF
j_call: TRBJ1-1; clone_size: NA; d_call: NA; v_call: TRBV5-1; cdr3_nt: TGCGCCAGCAGCTCAACCCATCGAGGGGGGAACACTGAAGCTTTCTTT; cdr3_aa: CASSSTHRGGNTEAFF
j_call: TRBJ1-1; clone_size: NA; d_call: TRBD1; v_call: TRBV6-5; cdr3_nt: TGTGCCAGCACGTCAGGGGGCATGAACACTGAAGCTTTCTTT; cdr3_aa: CASTSGGMNTEAFF
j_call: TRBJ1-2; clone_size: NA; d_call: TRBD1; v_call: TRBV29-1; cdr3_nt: TGCAGCGTTGTTGGGACAGGGTTATTCGATGGCTACACCTTC; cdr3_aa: CSVVGTGLFDGYTF
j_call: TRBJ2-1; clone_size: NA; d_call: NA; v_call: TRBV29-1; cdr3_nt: TGCAGCGTGAGGGACTTTTACAATGAGCAGTTCTTC; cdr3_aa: CSVRDFYNEQFF
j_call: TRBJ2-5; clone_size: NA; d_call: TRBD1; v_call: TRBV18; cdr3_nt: TGTGCCAGCTCACCGGGGACAGGGGGCGTGAAGACCCAGTACTTC; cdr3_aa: CASSPGTGGVKTQYF
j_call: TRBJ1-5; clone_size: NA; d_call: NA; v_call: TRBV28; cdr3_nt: TGTGCCAGCAGTATACGGTCTGGAGGCAATCAGCCCCAGCATTTT; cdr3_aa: CASSIRSGGNQPQHF
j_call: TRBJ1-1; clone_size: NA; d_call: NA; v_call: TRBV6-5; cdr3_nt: TGTGCCAGCGGTCCCAGGACATCATCCACTGAAGCTTTCTTT; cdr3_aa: CASGPRTSSTEAFF
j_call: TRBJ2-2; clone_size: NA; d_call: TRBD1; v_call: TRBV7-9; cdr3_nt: TGTGCCAGCAGCCATCGGACAGGCGTTACCGGGGAGCTGTTTTTT; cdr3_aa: CASSHRTGVTGELFF
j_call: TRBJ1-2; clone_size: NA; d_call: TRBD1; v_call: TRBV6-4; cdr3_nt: TGTGCCAGCAGTGACGGCAGGGGGGATGGCTACACCTTC; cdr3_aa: CASSDGRGDGYTF
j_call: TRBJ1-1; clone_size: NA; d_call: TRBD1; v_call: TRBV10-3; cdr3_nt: TGTGCCATCAGTCCGGCTCCCGGGACAGGGGGCAGTGCGGACACTGAAGCTTTCTTT; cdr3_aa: CAISPAPGTGGSADTEAFF
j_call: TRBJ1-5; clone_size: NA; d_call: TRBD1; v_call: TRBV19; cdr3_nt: TGTGCCAGTCCTCCGGGACAGGGGGCGGATAGCAATCAGCCCCAGCATTTT; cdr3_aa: CASPPGQGADSNQPQHF
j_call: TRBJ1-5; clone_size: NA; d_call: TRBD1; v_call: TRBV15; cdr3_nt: TGTGCCACCAGCAGAGTAGGAGCAGGGGGGTCTCAGCCCCAGCATTTT; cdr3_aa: CATSRVGAGGSQPQHF
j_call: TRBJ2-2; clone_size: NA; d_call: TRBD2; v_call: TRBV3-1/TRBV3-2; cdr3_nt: TGTGCCAGCAGTTTCCTAGCGGGGGTAAACACCGGGGAGCTGTTTTTT; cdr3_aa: CASSFLAGVNTGELFF
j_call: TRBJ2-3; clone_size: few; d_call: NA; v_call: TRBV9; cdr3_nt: TGTGCCAGCAGCGTAGTTCGGGGGAGCACAGATACGCAGTATTTT; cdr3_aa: CASSVVRGSTDTQYF
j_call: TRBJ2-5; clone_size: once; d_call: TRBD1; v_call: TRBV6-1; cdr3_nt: TGTGCCAGCAGTGAAGAACAGGGGGCTATGGAGACCCAGTACTTC; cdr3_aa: CASSEEQGAMETQYF
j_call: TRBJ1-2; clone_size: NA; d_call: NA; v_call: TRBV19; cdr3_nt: TGTGCCAGTAGAAGGCCCGGGTTGGACTATGGCTACACCTTC; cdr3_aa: CASRRPGLDYGYTF
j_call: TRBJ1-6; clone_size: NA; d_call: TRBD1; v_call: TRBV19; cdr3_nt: TGTGCCAGTAGTACCGGGACAGATAATTCACCCCTCCACTTT; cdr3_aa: CASSTGTDNSPLHF
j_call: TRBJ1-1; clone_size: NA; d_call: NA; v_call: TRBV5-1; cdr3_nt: TGCGCCAGCAGCCCCGGTACAGTAAACACTGAAGCTTTCTTT; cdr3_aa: CASSPGTVNTEAFF
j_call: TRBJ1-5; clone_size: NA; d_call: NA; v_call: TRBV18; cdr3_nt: TGTGCCAGCTCACCCGGGACTCAGGATAATCAGCCCCAGCATTTT; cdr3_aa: CASSPGTQDNQPQHF
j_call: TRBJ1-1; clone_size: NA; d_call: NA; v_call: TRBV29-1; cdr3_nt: TGCAGCGTGAAAAAGGGGCGGGGGGTCGCTGAAGCTTTCTTT; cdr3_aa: CSVKKGRGVAEAFF
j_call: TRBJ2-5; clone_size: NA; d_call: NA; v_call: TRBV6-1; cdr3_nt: TGTGCCAGCAGTGAAGTCCCGGGGGAGACCCAGTACTTC; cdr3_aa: CASSEVPGETQYF
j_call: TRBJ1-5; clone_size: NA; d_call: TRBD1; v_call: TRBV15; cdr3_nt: TGTGCCACCAGCGGACAGGGGAACAATCAGCCCCAGCATTTT; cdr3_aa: CATSGQGNNQPQHF
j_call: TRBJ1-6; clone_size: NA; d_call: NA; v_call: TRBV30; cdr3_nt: TGTGCCTGGAGTGCAGATTATAATTCACCCCTCCACTTT; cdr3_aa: CAWSADYNSPLHF
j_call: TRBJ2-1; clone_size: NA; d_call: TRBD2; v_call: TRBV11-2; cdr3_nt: TGTGCCAGCAGCTTACCATGGGCTGAGGGAGGGAAGCAGTTCTTC; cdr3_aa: CASSLPWAEGGKQFF
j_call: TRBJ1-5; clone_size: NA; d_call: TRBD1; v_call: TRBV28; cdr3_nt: TGTGCCAGCAGTGTACTTGGACAGGGTTTAAATCAGCCCCAGCATTTT; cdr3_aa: CASSVLGQGLNQPQHF
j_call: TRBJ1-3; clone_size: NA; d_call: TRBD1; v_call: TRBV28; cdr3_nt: TGTGCCAGCAGTTCTCCGACAGGGCGAGTCGGAAACACCATATATTTT; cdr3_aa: CASSSPTGRVGNTIYF
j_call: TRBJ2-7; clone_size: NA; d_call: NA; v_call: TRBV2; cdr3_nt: TGTGCCAGCAGTGGGACGGACAGCTACGAGCAGTACTTC; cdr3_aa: CASSGTDSYEQYF
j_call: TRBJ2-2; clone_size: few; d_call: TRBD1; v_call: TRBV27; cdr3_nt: TGTGCCAGCAGTTTATCCCCTCCACAGGGGTTTGCCGGGGAGCTGTTTTTT; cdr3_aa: CASSLSPPQGFAGELFF